This TCR beta chain was recorded in a study of cytomegalovirus exposure and HLA in healthy donors. Study-wide context: Most genotyped donors, roughly 83% of 300 to 400, had Caucasian-associated genetic ancestry.

13 Jbeta primers and 60 Vbeta primers were used for the PCR. Sequencing used immunoSEQ multiplex PCR; TCRdb keeps in-frame clones, though not all of them. The repertoire holds around 180,000 clones, with 80% as singletons. The CDR3 is made up of 16 amino acids. The V end was cut by 0 bases, the J end by 7 bases, with 13 bases between. CDR1 and CDR2 from the germline V gene are MGHRA and YSYEKL. This rearrangement joins TRBV4-1 to TRBJ1-6; no clear D gene. The sample was PBMCs. The sequence derives from a man aged 25-40 years in good health and CMV-seropositive. CDR3 sequence reads: CASSQERTARNSPLHF. The CDR3 bases are TGCGCCAGCAGCCAAGAAAGGACTGCGCGAAATTCACCCCTCCACTTT.